These T cell receptor beta chains were read from a single sample in a study of T cell responses to AZD1222 COVID-19 vaccine. The repertoire was sequenced with immunoSEQ multiplex PCR; TCRdb's copy has only in-frame clones and lacks some. The table has over 130,000 clones, roughly nine tenths seen once. This sample comprised peripheral blood, obtained 28 days after the second dose of the MenACWY control vaccine. These receptors all come from an adult who received the MenACWY meningococcal vaccine as a control. CDR3s include the opening cysteine and the closing phenylalanine or tryptophan. D genes are given only for firm matches. The size field is filled for only some rows; it gives once, few, many or a size class.

>TRBV23-1|TRBJ2-2|NA|NA
TGCGCCAGCAGGGGGCGCGGGGAGAACACCGGGGAGCTGTTTTTT
CASRGRGENTGELFF
>TRBV5-1|TRBJ2-5|NA|NA
TGCGCCAGCAGCTTGGAAGGGCGTACCCTCCAAGAGACCCAGTACTTC
CASSLEGRTLQETQYF
>TRBV6-2/TRBV6-3|TRBJ2-7|NA|NA
TGTGCCAGCAGCTGGGTATTCGCCCGCTACGAGCAGTACTTC
CASSWVFARYEQYF
>TRBV5-1|TRBJ2-2|NA|NA
TGCGCCAGCAGGTCGGCGGTACTAGCCGGGGAGCTGTTTTTT
CASRSAVLAGELFF
>TRBV3-1/TRBV3-2|TRBJ1-2|TRBD1|NA
TGTGCCAGCAGCCAGGGACAGACTAACTATGGCTACACCTTC
CASSQGQTNYGYTF
>TRBV5-1|TRBJ1-4|TRBD1|NA
TGCGCCAGCAGCTGGGGGGACAGAGGGCCCTCGTCGAAACTGTTTTTT
CASSWGDRGPSSKLFF
>TRBV10-1|TRBJ1-4|TRBD1|few
TGCGCCAGCAGCCCACCGGGACAGGGTTGGAGAACTAATGAAAAACTGTTTTTT
CASSPPGQGWRTNEKLFF
>TRBV3-1/TRBV3-2|TRBJ1-3|NA|few
TGTGCCAGCAGCCAAGGGTTGCCCGGGGGGACGGCCGGAAACACCATATATTTT
CASSQGLPGGTAGNTIYF
>TRBV28|TRBJ1-2|NA|NA
TGTGCCAGCAGTTTATTAGCGGGATCTAACTATGGCTACACCTTC
CASSLLAGSNYGYTF
>TRBV12-3/TRBV12-4|TRBJ1-4|TRBD1|NA
TGTGCCAGCAGATACAGGGGGGGAAAACTGTTTTTT
CASRYRGGKLFF
>TRBV4-2|TRBJ2-7|TRBD2|NA
TGTGCCAGCAGCCAAGACGGCGGGGGGATCTCCTACGAGCAGTACTTC
CASSQDGGGISYEQYF
>TRBV25-1|TRBJ1-1|NA|NA
TGTGCCAGCAACTACCGGGACAAGAACACTGAAGCTTTCTTT
CASNYRDKNTEAFF
>TRBV27|TRBJ2-1|TRBD2|NA
TGTGCCAGCAGTTTCGGCGCCAACCCCGGGGGACTATTAAACAATGAGCAGTTCTTC
CASSFGANPGGLLNNEQFF
>TRBV7-2|TRBJ1-4|NA|NA
TGTGCCAGCAGCTCCAGGGAAGCTGAAAAACTGTTTTTT
CASSSREAEKLFF
>TRBV28|TRBJ2-7|NA|NA
TGTGCCAGCAGTTTATTGGGCGTCAGGGAGCAGTACTTC
CASSLLGVREQYF
>TRBV28|TRBJ2-5|NA|NA
TGTGCCAGCAGTCCAAGGGAGACCCAGTACTTC
CASSPRETQYF
>TRBV28|TRBJ1-1|NA|NA
TGTGCCAGCACCTTGACAGGTGAAGCTTTCTTT
CASTLTGEAFF
>TRBV6-1|TRBJ2-7|NA|NA
TGTGCCAGCAGTGAAGTTGGGGGATCCTCCGAGCAGTACTTC
CASSEVGGSSEQYF
>TRBV30|TRBJ1-2|TRBD1|few
TGTGCCTGGAGTCCACAGACAGGGGGACTCGGGTATGGCTACACCTTC
CAWSPQTGGLGYGYTF
>TRBV29-1|TRBJ1-1|NA|NA
TGCAGCGGCCGTCGTTCCGGGGGATGGGACACTGAAGCTTTCTTT
CSGRRSGGWDTEAFF
>TRBV2|TRBJ1-5|NA|NA
TGTGCCAGCAGTCCAGAGGGTTATCAGCCCCAGCATTTT
CASSPEGYQPQHF
>TRBV25-1|TRBJ2-6|NA|NA
TGTGCCAGCAGTGACGACAGGTCTGGGGCCAACGTCCTGACTTTC
CASSDDRSGANVLTF
>TRBV6-6|TRBJ2-7|TRBD2|NA
TGTGCCAGCACCGATATCTGGACTAGCGGCTCCTACGAGCAGTACTTC
CASTDIWTSGSYEQYF
>TRBV28|TRBJ1-3|TRBD1|once
TGTGCCAGCAGTGGGACAGGTTTGGCTGGAAACACCATATATTTT
CASSGTGLAGNTIYF
>TRBV3-1/TRBV3-2|TRBJ2-3|TRBD2|NA
TGTGCCAGCACCCATAGCGGGAGGGTTTATTCTAGCACAGATACGCAGTATTTT
CASTHSGRVYSSTDTQYF
>TRBV6-4|TRBJ2-2|NA|NA
TGTGCCAGCAGTGACCGAACGAACACCGGGGAGCTGTTTTTT
CASSDRTNTGELFF
>TRBV4-2|TRBJ2-1|TRBD2|NA
TGTGCCAGCAGCCAAGGGACTAGCGCCAATGAGCAGTTCTTC
CASSQGTSANEQFF
>TRBV2|TRBJ1-4|NA|NA
TGTGCCAGCACCGGACAGCCGAATGAAAAACTGTTTTTT
CASTGQPNEKLFF
>TRBV28|TRBJ1-1|NA|NA
TGTGCCAGCAGTTTGAGGGGGTCGGGGGGGTTAAACACTGAAGCTTTCTTT
CASSLRGSGGLNTEAFF
>TRBV29-1|TRBJ2-5|TRBD2|few
TGCAGCGAAGCGGGAGGCCTCCAAGAGACCCAGTACTTC
CSEAGGLQETQYF
>TRBV7-2|TRBJ1-4|TRBD1|NA
TGTGCCAGCAAAAGGACAGGGGGTGTGTGGACTAATGAAAAACTGTTTTTT
CASKRTGGVWTNEKLFF
>TRBV15|TRBJ1-1|TRBD1|NA
TGTGCCACCAGACCGACAGGGGGGAAAGCTTTCTTT
CATRPTGGKAFF
>TRBV7-9|TRBJ1-1|NA|once
TGTGCCAGCAGCCCCAGGGACGCCCGTGAAGCTTTCTTT
CASSPRDAREAFF
>TRBV28|TRBJ1-3|NA|NA
TGTGCCAGCATCGGCGAAACAGCCTCTGGAAACACCATATATTTT
CASIGETASGNTIYF
>TRBV24-1|TRBJ2-1|TRBD2|NA
TGTGCCACCAGTGATTTGGCTGCGGGAGGGAGTGAGCAGTTCTTC
CATSDLAAGGSEQFF
>TRBV28|TRBJ1-2|NA|NA
TGTGCCAGCAGGCAAACCGGCAGGGTGAGCTATGGCTACACCTTC
CASRQTGRVSYGYTF
>TRBV19|TRBJ2-5|NA|NA
TGTGCCAGTAGTATAGGACAGTTACAGACCCAGTACTTC
CASSIGQLQTQYF
>TRBV6-5|TRBJ1-2|TRBD1|NA
TGTGCCAGCAGTTCTACGGGACAGGGAGGTGGCTACACCTTC
CASSSTGQGGGYTF
>TRBV24-1|TRBJ1-6|NA|once
TGTGCCACCAGTGATTACAGGGATGGGTCACCCCTCCACTTT
CATSDYRDGSPLHF
>TRBV18|TRBJ2-1|TRBD1|NA
TGTGCCAGCTCACCCAGACAGGGGTGGGAGGAGTTCTTC
CASSPRQGWEEFF
>TRBV19|TRBJ1-1|NA|NA
TGTGCCAGTAGTATCGGGGCAGGGAACACTGAAGCTTTCTTT
CASSIGAGNTEAFF
>TRBV19|TRBJ1-5|NA|NA
TGTGCCAGTAGACCCCCAGGAGGGTTTGGGAATCAGCCCCAGCATTTT
CASRPPGGFGNQPQHF
>TRBV18|TRBJ2-7|TRBD1|NA
TGTGCCAGCTCACCCCCGAGGGGGCTTACCTACGAGCAGTACTTC
CASSPPRGLTYEQYF
>TRBV5-6|TRBJ2-4|NA|NA
TGTGCCAGCAGCTTGGGTGGCAGGCGGGCCAAAAACATTCAGTACTTC
CASSLGGRRAKNIQYF
>TRBV11-2|TRBJ1-2|TRBD1|NA
TGTGCCAGCAGTCGAACGACCGGGACAGGGAACTATGGCTACACCTTC
CASSRTTGTGNYGYTF
>TRBV2|TRBJ1-5|NA|NA
TGTGCCAGCAGTGAAATGGGGAACAATCAGCCCCAGCATTTT
CASSEMGNNQPQHF
>TRBV25-1|TRBJ2-7|NA|few
TGTGCCAGCAGCGCTGTCTACGAGCAGTACTTC
CASSAVYEQYF
>TRBV19|TRBJ2-2|NA|NA
TGTGCCAGTAGTATCTGGGACCTCAACACCGGGGAGCTGTTTTTT
CASSIWDLNTGELFF
>TRBV29-1|TRBJ2-1|NA|NA
TGCAGCGGCACAGAGTCCTACAATGAGCAGTTCTTC
CSGTESYNEQFF
>TRBV6-1|TRBJ2-5|NA|NA
TGTGCCAGCAGGAGACAGCACCAAGAGACCCAGTACTTC
CASRRQHQETQYF
>TRBV29-1|TRBJ1-2|NA|few
TGCAGCGTGCTGACAGCCAACTATGGCTACACCTTC
CSVLTANYGYTF
>TRBV28|TRBJ2-2|NA|NA
TGTGCCAGCAGTCCCACGACCCCAGGGGTCACCGGGGAGCTGTTTTTT
CASSPTTPGVTGELFF
>TRBV10-2|TRBJ1-6|TRBD1|NA
TGCGCCAGCAGTGAGATCGGACAGGGGGCGAATTCACCCCTCCACTTT
CASSEIGQGANSPLHF
>TRBV2|TRBJ2-1|NA|NA
TGTGCCAGTAGAAAGGTAACGTGGTTCTTC
CASRKVTWFF
>TRBV11-3|TRBJ1-4|NA|NA
TGTGCCAGCAGCTCCGCCCCAGGACAGCAACTGTTTTTT
CASSSAPGQQLFF